This T cell receptor beta chain was sequenced for a study of post-analysis software for immune sequencing data. In the study overall: Disease courses included relapsing-remitting, secondary progressive and progressive-relapsing multiple sclerosis.

Carried by the TCR beta cDNA libraries were unique molecular identifiers. Input of about 0.95 to 10 million T cells yielded 500,000 to 650,000 cDNA molecules. TCRdb reprocessed the PCR reads with MiXCR, giving one entry per CDR3 protein. The table lists hundreds of thousands of distinct CDR3 sequences, about 60% of them singletons. Germline CDR1 is MNHEY and CDR2 is SVGEGT. CDR3 length: 14 residues. Details on this clonotype: As yet, its antigen is unknown.

Study-wide results and caveats: Patients carried roughly 5 TRBV segments more frequently than controls did, and TRBV5-6, TRBV5-1 and TRBV20-1 were among them.

The sequence came from a girl aged 2 to 10 with multiple sclerosis. The specimen sequenced was blood. The rearrangement uses TRBV6-2 or TRBV6-3 and TRBJ2-5; possible D gene TRBD2, 6 bases. The J call is in doubt because the DNA end fits TRBJ2-7 better. The CDR3 DNA is TGTGCCAGCAGTGAGACGTCGGGGGCCTACGAGCAGTACTTC. Protein sequence: CASSETSGAYEQYF.